This T cell receptor (beta chain) was captured in a study of technical replicates of blood from a few donors. V lost 3 bases, J lost 9 bases, and 6 bases lay in between. Germline-derived CDR1 and CDR2 are SEHNR and FQNEAQ (reference sequence). The CDR3 covers 11 residues. The protocol was immunoSEQ multiplex PCR, while the TCRdb copy is restricted to in-frame clones and leaves out a portion. The sample contains about 80,000 clones, about 91% of which appear only once. The chain combines TRBV7-9 with TRBJ1-3; D uncertain. Sequenced material: T cells isolated from PBMCs. The sequence was obtained from a human donor in good health. CDR3 in amino acids: CASSFSITIYF. The CDR3 region has the DNA TGTGCCAGCAGCTTTAGTATCACCATATATTTT.